This T cell receptor (beta chain) was found in a study of monozygotic twins with inflammatory bowel disease. Study results and caveats: A reduction in TCRbeta diversity (inverse Simpson) was seen in IBD patients relative to healthy co-twins. Patient repertoires may carry noise from differing immunosuppressive treatments. Distinction of different T cell subtypes was not possible.

The CDR3 is made up of 13 amino acids. After re-calling the 5' RACE reads, TCRdb lists one entry per CDR3 protein, DNA absent. The specimen's table records fewer than 400,000 distinct CDR3 sequences. As regards this clonotype: Its antigen is currently unknown.

The sequence came from a human donor with ulcerative colitis or Crohn's disease, or a healthy co-twin of an affected twin (not recorded which). This chain connects TRBV21-1 to TRBJ2-7; the TCRdb D gene call, TRBD1, has no DNA to confirm it. TRBV21-1 constitutes a pseudogene. The specimen sequenced was blood. The CDR3 sequence: CASSPPGRDEQYF.